The next 26 T cell receptor beta chains were all read from a single sample in a study of CD8 T cells in ankylosing spondylitis. Their antigens remain unidentified. In TCRdb, the 5' RACE reads were re-called with MiXCR into one record per CDR3 protein. The table shows about 340,000 distinct CDR3 sequences, with approximately 8.2% occurring only once. Whole-study results and caveats: A TCR beta motif of 7 to 9 highly homologous variants seemed to mark ankylosing spondylitis blood.

Sequencing input: blood, either unsorted or a sorted T cell fraction (not recorded which). The origin of the receptors is a male donor with ankylosing spondylitis.

This clonotype occurred a few times. The chain employs TRBV9 and TRBJ1-2, with D hard to call. The V end lost 3 bases, the J end lost 5 bases, and 8 bases lay between the germline ends. Germline V gene sequence: CDR1 SGDLS, CDR2 YYNGEE. The CDR3 totals 12 residues. CDR3 nucleotides: TGTGCCAGCAGCGAGCTGGGGTATGGCTACACCTTC. It translates to CASSELGYGYTF. The entire variable domain, with the rest obtained from reference TRBV9 and TRBJ1-2, is as follows: DSGVTQTPKHLITATGQRVTLRCSPRSGDLSVYWYQQSLDQGLQFLIQYYNGEERAKGNILERFSAQQFPDLHSELNLSSLELGDSALYFCASSELGYGYTFGSGTRLTVV.

At least ten counts were recorded for this clonotype. The rearrangement links TRBV29-1 to TRBJ2-1; TRBD1 aligns across 7 bases. Germline lookup yields CDR1 SQVTM and CDR2 ANQGSEA. V trimming: 7 bases; J trimming: 6 bases; junction bases outside the gene matches: 9. This CDR3 has 13 amino acids. The DNA for the CDR3 is TGCAGCGGATTGGGTTGGGACAGCAATGAGCAGTTCTTC. Protein product: CSGLGWDSNEQFF.

This clonotype turned up a few times. V is TRBV21-1 and J is TRBJ1-5; the D call TRBD1 from the table was never checked on the DNA. TRBV21-1 is marked as a pseudogene. This CDR3 is built from 19 residues. In nucleotides, the CDR3 is TGTGCCAGCATCCTTCCGGGTCCGAGGGGACAATATAGCAATCAGCCCCAGCATTTT. Translation: CASILPGPRGQYSNQPQHF.

The chain carries TRBV7-9 and TRBJ2-7; 8 bases align to TRBD2. The J segment lost 3 bases and the V segment lost 4 bases, leaving 5 bases of the junction unmatched. This CDR3 comprises 14 residues. Germline CDR1 is SEHNR and CDR2 is FQNEAQ (reference sequence). The CDR3 here is CASSSVAGNYEQYF. The DNA of the CDR3 is TGTGCCAGCAGCTCCGTAGCGGGGAACTACGAGCAGTACTTC.

Only a few counts were recorded for this clonotype. The chain recombines TRBV20-1 with TRBJ2-7; D not certain. Trimming shortened V by 5 bases and J by 4 bases, and 9 bases separated the two germline ends. The germline gives CDR1 DFQATT, CDR2 SNEGSKA (reference sequence). The CDR3 spans 11 residues. The CDR3 protein is CSAARTYEQYF. CDR3 sequence (DNA): TGCAGTGCTGCCCGGACGTACGAGCAGTACTTC.

In this sample, this clonotype turned up many times. The V call is TRBV12-3 or TRBV12-4, the J call TRBJ2-1; weak D call: TRBD1 (5 bases). V was trimmed by 6 bases and J by 0 bases, leaving 15 bases between them. The CDR3 loop spans 16 amino acids. The CDR3 nucleotides read TGTGCCAGCAGCCATTATCGACAGTTCTCCTACAATGAGCAGTTCTTC. Translating it yields CASSHYRQFSYNEQFF.

This clonotype has a handful of counts. The chain joins TRBV7-6 to TRBJ2-3, with 8 bases identical to TRBD2. The CDR3 contains 16 residues. Germline CDR1 is SGHVS and CDR2 is FNYEAQ. V shed 3 bases and J 3 bases; nucleotides not matched to a gene: 8. The CDR3 region is CASSFSGTSTTDTQYF. The CDR3 nucleotides read TGTGCCAGCAGCTTCTCCGGGACTAGTACGACAGATACGCAGTATTTT.

The genes are TRBV7-2 and TRBJ1-2; 8 nucleotides align to TRBD1. The junction had 10 bases not matched to a gene; V was cut back by 5 bases and J by 5 bases. Germline V gene sequence: CDR1 SGHTA, CDR2 FQGNSA. CDR3 length: 15 amino acids. CDR3 nucleotides: TGTGCCAGCAGCCCGGACAGGGCCATAGGGTATGGCTACACCTTC. This encodes CASSPDRAIGYGYTF.

The V call is TRBV12-3 or TRBV12-4, the J call TRBJ2-7, with 8 nucleotides matching TRBD2. There are 14 residues in the CDR3. The V and J ends lost 2 bases and 5 bases, in that order; junction bases with no gene match: 5. The CDR3 DNA follows: TGTGCCAGCAGTTTAACGGGAGGGCCCAACGAGCAGTACTTC. Its translation is CASSLTGGPNEQYF.

This clonotype appeared a few times. The chain uses TRBV6-2 or TRBV6-3 and TRBJ2-6, with TRBD1 identical over 8 bases. The V segment lost 0 bases and the J segment 2 bases; nucleotides outside the gene matches: 12. Germline lookup yields CDR1 MNHEY and CDR2 SVGEGT. This CDR3 comprises 20 residues. CDR3 in DNA: TGTGCCAGCAGTTACTCCCGTCGGCAGGGGGCAGGTCCTGGGGCCAACGTCCTGACTTTC. Its translation: CASSYSRRQGAGPGANVLTF.

This clonotype was counted between two and nine times. This chain links TRBV5-1 with TRBJ2-2; 9 bases match TRBD2. The germline CDR1 and CDR2 sequences are SGHRS and YFSETQ. V shed 3 bases and J 1 base; nucleotides not matched to a gene: 4. The CDR3 runs to 16 residues. The CDR3 protein is CASSYMTSGNTGELFF. The CDR3 nucleotides are TGCGCCAGCAGCTATATGACTAGCGGGAACACCGGGGAGCTGTTTTTT.

The gene calls are TRBV18 and TRBJ2-7; D uncertain. The CDR3 runs to 14 residues. V shed 0 bases and J shed 2 bases, with 8 bases lying between them. Germline V gene data show CDR1 as KGHSH and CDR2 as LQKENI. In nucleotides, the CDR3 is TGTGCCAGCTCACCACCTTCAAAAACCTACGAGCAGTACTTC. This gives the protein CASSPPSKTYEQYF.

This clonotype has a handful of counts. The gene calls are TRBV20-1 and TRBJ1-6, with a weak D call TRBD1 (5 bases). Germline values: CDR1 DFQATT, CDR2 SNEGSKA (reference sequence). V shed 5 bases and J shed 7 bases, with 21 bases lying between them. The CDR3 contains 16 residues. CDR3 in DNA: TGCAGTGCTCGGGACCCCCGCAACCAGGAGAATTCACCCCTCCACTTT. Amino acid sequence: CSARDPRNQENSPLHF.

This clonotype has ten or more counts. The rearrangement joins TRBV5-1 to TRBJ2-1; D is unclear. The CDR3 runs to 12 residues. Per the germline V gene, CDR1 is SGHRS and CDR2 is YFSETQ. The ends were cut back, 4 bases at V and 10 bases at J, with 12 bases in the middle. The CDR3 loop is CASSLRRREQFF. The CDR3, as DNA: TGCGCCAGCAGCCTCCGCCGGCGGGAGCAGTTCTTC.

This clonotype occurred a few times. V gene TRBV7-2 combines with J gene TRBJ2-1; unclear D gene. Trimming shortened V by 1 base and J by 3 bases, and 13 bases separated the two germline ends. The CDR3 covers 16 residues. The germline CDR1 and CDR2 sequences are SGHTA and FQGNSA. The CDR3: CASSLVHPPIYNEQFF. CDR3 DNA sequence: TGTGCCAGCAGCTTAGTGCATCCCCCCATCTACAATGAGCAGTTCTTC.

The chain combines TRBV12-3 or TRBV12-4 with TRBJ2-7; 9 positions agree with TRBD1. V lost 6 bases, J lost 4 bases, and 10 bases stayed unmatched. The CDR3 has 15 amino acids. Written as DNA, the CDR3 is TGTGCCAGCAGCACGGGACAGGGAGAATTGTACGAGCAGTACTTC. Translation gives CASSTGQGELYEQYF.

This clonotype was seen more than once but under ten times. The genes are TRBV5-1 and TRBJ2-1, with D possibly matching TRBD2 (6 bases). CDR1 is SGHRS and CDR2 is YFSETQ in the germline V gene. V lost 0 bases to trimming and J lost 7 bases, with 11 bases between them. The length of the CDR3 is 14 residues. CDR3 residues: CASSLGGTFNEQFF. In nucleotides, the CDR3 is TGCGCCAGCAGCTTGGGTGGGACTTTTAATGAGCAGTTCTTC.

The CDR3 DNA reads TGTGCCAGCCGCCCAGGGGTGAACACCGGGGAGCTGTTTTTT. It is translated as CASRPGVNTGELFF. The chain uses TRBV7-3 and TRBJ2-2, with D possibly being TRBD1 (6 bases). CDR3 length: 14 residues. With 8 bases removed from V and 1 base from J, the gap between germline ends came to 11 bases. Per the germline V gene, CDR1 is SGHTA and CDR2 is FQGTGA.

This chain links TRBV12-3 or TRBV12-4 with TRBJ2-7; D gene unclear. The germline V and J ends were trimmed by 0 bases and 5 bases, with 8 bases remaining between them. The CDR3 sequence is 13 residues long. The CDR3 DNA follows: TGTGCCAGCAGTTTAGCCAGCGCGAACGAGCAGTACTTC. It specifies CASSLASANEQYF.

The chain recombines TRBV5-1 with TRBJ1-6; D is possibly TRBD1 (5 bases). This CDR3 region has 15 residues. V lost 0 bases and J lost 9, with 13 bases in between. Germline lookup yields CDR1 SGHRS and CDR2 YFSETQ. CDR3 DNA sequence: TGCGCCAGCAGCTTGGTAGTCGGGACTGCTTCACCCCTCCACTTT. Encoded protein: CASSLVVGTASPLHF.

This rearrangement joins TRBV7-9 to TRBJ2-1; TRBD1 or TRBD2 may be the D gene (5 bases each). The V end was cut by 5 bases, the J end by 4 bases, with 15 bases between. Germline V gene sequence: CDR1 SEHNR, CDR2 FQNEAQ (reference sequence). This CDR3 is 15 amino acids long. Here the CDR3 DNA reads TGTGCCAGCAGCCCCTTGGGACGGGATTACAATGAGCAGTTCTTC. Protein sequence: CASSPLGRDYNEQFF.

This clonotype occurred a few times. The V and J genes are TRBV7-6 and TRBJ2-2; D ambiguous. Germline CDR1 reads SGHVS; CDR2 reads FNYEAQ. The V end lost 7 bases, the J end lost 5 bases, and 11 bases lay between the germline ends. The CDR3 spans 13 residues. CDR3 amino acids: CASTLDGTGELFF. The CDR3, as DNA: TGTGCCAGCACCCTGGACGGGACCGGGGAGCTGTTTTTT.

The table lists this clonotype with a few counts. This rearrangement joins TRBV7-9 to TRBJ2-1, with 8 bases fitting TRBD2. CDR1 SEHNR and CDR2 FQNEAQ come from the germline V gene (reference sequence). With 5 bases clipped from V and 5 bases from J, the junction kept 11 bases outside the gene matches. The CDR3 is made up of 16 amino acids. The CDR3 DNA follows: TGTGCCAGCAGCAAGGCGGGACTAGAGTCCCACAATGAGCAGTTCTTC. Translated, it gives CASSKAGLESHNEQFF.

The V call is TRBV7-2, the J call TRBJ2-7, with D unclear. Trimming cost V 2 bases and J 3 bases, with 5 bases left between them. The germline V gene encodes CDR1 SGHTA and CDR2 FQGNSA. This CDR3 is 12 amino acids long. CDR3 protein: CASSLLNYEQYF. CDR3 in DNA: TGTGCCAGCAGCTTACTGAACTACGAGCAGTACTTC.

This clonotype occurred a few times. This rearrangement joins TRBV10-2 to TRBJ1-6, with 10 bases aligning to TRBD1. Germline CDR1 is WSHSY and CDR2 is SAAADI. V trimming: 3 bases; J trimming: 2 bases; junction bases outside the gene matches: 4. The CDR3 contains 17 residues. CDR3 nucleotide sequence: TGCGCCAGCAGTGATGGGGACAGGGGTCCCTATAATTCACCCCTCCACTTT. Translation: CASSDGDRGPYNSPLHF.

This clonotype was detected a few times. The chain joins TRBV20-1 to TRBJ2-1; the D gene is possibly TRBD2 (6 bases). V lost 5 bases and J 4 bases, leaving 21 bases between the germline ends. Germline V gives CDR1 DFQATT, CDR2 SNEGSKA (reference sequence). This CDR3 spans 16 amino acids. The CDR3 is CSALTGGAGLYNEQFF. In DNA form, the CDR3 reads TGCAGTGCTCTGACGGGTGGTGCGGGGCTGTACAATGAGCAGTTCTTC.